The 9 T cell receptor beta chains presented below share a single source sample, sequenced in a study of cytomegalovirus exposure and HLA in healthy donors (dated by TCRdb to about 2017). The library was prepared using the immunoSEQ multiplex PCR assay. Not all clones reach the TCRdb copy of this immuneACCESS table, which keeps in-frame sequences only. Checked studies attribute under half of the gap to unresolved V genes and leave the rest unexplained. For this sample there are 200,000 or so clones; 80% to 90% appear just once. About 3% of the sample rests with the top ten. Specimen: PBMCs. The receptor set was obtained from a woman aged 18 to 35 in good health and CMV-seronegative.

The V and J genes are TRBV2 and TRBJ1-1; the D is unclear. Trimming removed 0 bases from V and 6 bases from J, with 8 bases in between. The CDR3 spans 13 residues. CDR1 is SNHLY and CDR2 is FYNNEI in the germline V gene. The CDR3 bases are TGTGCCAGCAGTGAAGCAGGGAGGGCTGAAGCTTTCTTT. The encoded protein is CASSEAGRAEAFF.

This clone was recorded once. CDR3 DNA: TGTGCCAGCAGCCTGGACACCCTGAACACTGAAGCTTTCTTT. Its protein is CASSLDTLNTEAFF. The genes are TRBV4-2 and TRBJ1-1; possibly TRBD1 for D (5 bases). With 4 bases removed from V and 0 bases from J, the gap between germline ends came to 9 bases. CDR1 LGHNA and CDR2 YNFKEQ come from the germline V gene. This CDR3 has 14 amino acids.

V gene TRBV11-2 combines with J gene TRBJ2-1, with 9 positions matching TRBD2. Trimming removed 4 bases from V and 7 bases from J; junction bases left unmatched: 11. Germline V gene lookup returns CDR1 SGHAT and CDR2 FQNNGV. This CDR3 is 16 amino acids long. The CDR3 spells CASSYIAGVPTNEQFF. The CDR3 coding sequence is TGTGCCAGCAGCTACATAGCGGGAGTACCCACAAATGAGCAGTTCTTC.

The J gene is TRBJ2-7, the V gene TRBV4-1, with 15 bases fitting TRBD2. The germline V gene encodes CDR1 MGHRA and CDR2 YSYEKL. With V trimmed by 2 bases and J by 5 bases, 13 bases remained unmatched. This CDR3 is built from 19 residues. Here the CDR3 reads CASSQFSPGTSGRRNEQYF. The CDR3 DNA reads as TGCGCCAGCAGCCAATTTTCCCCTGGGACTAGCGGGAGGAGGAACGAGCAGTACTTC.

The chain is built from TRBV28 and TRBJ2-5; 8 bases are shared with TRBD1. This CDR3 is 14 amino acids long. Germline V gene sequence: CDR1 MDHEN, CDR2 SYDVKM. Germline trimming cut 1 base from V and 5 bases from J; bases unmatched to any gene: 3. CDR3 sequence (DNA): TGTGCCAGCAGTTTATCAGGGGGCAAGGAGACCCAGTACTTC. This gives the protein CASSLSGGKETQYF.

J is TRBJ2-5 and V is TRBV27; possible D gene TRBD2, 5 bases. Germline assignment: CDR1 MNHEY and CDR2 SMNVEV (reference sequence). The CDR3 sequence is 13 residues long. V lost 3 bases to trimming and J lost 5 bases, with 10 bases between them. The CDR3 DNA reads TGTGCCAGCAGTTTTGGGCCGGGGGAGACCCAGTACTTC. It encodes CASSFGPGETQYF.

In DNA form, the CDR3 reads TGTGCCAGCAGAGACAGGCCAGACACCGGGGAGCTGTTTTTT. Its protein is CASRDRPDTGELFF. The chain has TRBV6-1 and TRBJ2-2, with D perhaps TRBD1 (6 bases). The germline gives CDR1 MNHNS, CDR2 SASEGT. V was pared by 6 bases and J by 3 bases, with 11 bases between. This CDR3 is built from 14 residues.

The chain links TRBV5-1 to TRBJ2-2, with 7 bases aligning to TRBD1. The CDR3 is made up of 16 amino acids. Trimming cost V 4 bases and J 6 bases; bases outside gene matches: 12. Germline CDR1 reads SGHRS; CDR2 reads YFSETQ. In nucleotides, the CDR3 is TGCGCCAGCAGCCCTTATAGGACAGGAGTGGCCGGGGAGCTGTTTTTT. Protein: CASSPYRTGVAGELFF.

V is TRBV7-9 and J is TRBJ2-7, with D unresolved. Germline V CDR1 and CDR2: SEHNR, FQNEAQ (reference sequence). V shed 2 bases and J shed 1 base, with 9 bases lying between them. This CDR3 is built from 14 residues. CDR3 sequence reads: CASSLILGSYEQYF. The CDR3 nucleotides read TGTGCCAGCAGCTTAATACTCGGGTCCTACGAGCAGTACTTC.